Below, 22 T cell receptor beta chains from the same sample are listed, as sequenced in a study of regulatory T cells in long-lasting Graves disease. The time point: newly diagnosed GD, antithyroid drugs for less than 3 months. PBMCs provided the RNA from which the TCR library was made. Arm-PCR of CDR3 regions and iRepertoire HTBI primers were the basis on which TCR beta libraries were built. TCRdb passed the multiplex PCR reads through MiXCR, listing each CDR3 protein once. This table holds some 500,000 distinct CDR3 sequences, about 16% found once. These same data were also listed under a study on T cells in Graves' hyperthyroidism and ophthalmopathy.

The input for sequencing was peripheral blood mononuclear cells (PBMCs), taken at new diagnosis, from a patient treated with antithyroid drugs. These receptors all stem from a woman aged 35-60 years with Graves disease.

The DNA of the CDR3 is TGTGCCAGTAGTATAGATAGGGGGAGGCATGGCTACACCTTC. Its translation is CASSIDRGRHGYTF. V is TRBV19 and J is TRBJ1-2, with D perhaps TRBD1 (6 bases). CDR3 length: 14 amino acids. V was clipped by 0 bases and J by 6 bases, with 11 bases between them. Germline V lookup: CDR1 LNHDA, CDR2 SQIVND (reference sequence).

To note about this clonotype: Germline and junction disagree at one end, which may indicate a read error. This chain joins TRBV7-7 and TRBJ2-3; the D gene is possibly TRBD2 (5 bases). The CDR3 contains 14 residues. The germline V gene has CDR1 SSHAT and CDR2 FNYEAQ (reference sequence). The CDR3, as DNA: TGTGCTAGCAGCCGTAGCGCGAGCACAGATACGCAGTATTTT. It codes for CASSRSASTDTQYF.

This clonotype has ten or more counts. This sequence joins TRBV4-1 and TRBJ2-7; D is undetermined. The CDR3 length is 13 residues. Trimming took off 0 bases at V and 3 bases at J, with 6 bases between the two ends. Germline V gene data show CDR1 as MGHRA and CDR2 as YSYEKL. In nucleotides, the CDR3 is TGCGCCAGCAGCCAAGATGGCGGCTACGAGCAGTACTTC. It codes for CASSQDGGYEQYF.

This clonotype was detected ten times or more. J is TRBJ2-7 and V is TRBV24-1; D may correspond to TRBD1 or TRBD2 (5 bases each). The germline CDR1 and CDR2 sequences are KGHDR and SFDVKD. The CDR3 loop spans 13 amino acids. V lost 6 bases to trimming and J lost 5 bases, with 13 bases between them. CDR3 sequence: CATSLQVGDEQYF. As DNA, the CDR3 is TGTGCCACCAGTCTACAGGTCGGGGACGAGCAGTACTTC.

This clonotype was counted many times. V is TRBV11-2 and J is TRBJ2-5, with D perhaps being TRBD1 or TRBD2 (6 bases each). This CDR3 has 14 residues. Germline CDR1 is SGHAT and CDR2 is FQNNGV. V shed 5 bases and J shed 5 bases, with 15 bases lying between them. The CDR3 protein is CASSRVGGQETQYF. The CDR3 nucleotides are TGTGCCAGCAGCCGCGTAGGGGGGCAGGAGACCCAGTACTTC. The full variable domain, its missing parts supplied by reference TRBV11-2 and TRBJ2-5, is EAGVAQSPRYKIIEKRQSVAFWCNPISGHATLYWYQQILGQGPKLLIQFQNNGVVDDSQLPKDRFSAERLKGVDSTLKIQPAKLEDSAVYLCASSRVGGQETQYFGPGTRLLVL.

V is TRBV28 and J is TRBJ1-2; TRBD1 matches 10 bases. This CDR3 has 16 residues. V dropped 4 bases and J dropped 3; count of bases not matched to a gene: 8. Germline values: CDR1 MDHEN, CDR2 SYDVKM. The CDR3 sequence: CASSSYRQGAYYGYTF. The CDR3 DNA reads as TGTGCCAGCAGTTCCTACAGACAGGGGGCGTACTATGGCTACACCTTC.

The rearrangement joins TRBV5-1 to TRBJ2-7, with 10 bases matching TRBD1. This CDR3 spans 15 amino acids. Germline-derived CDR1 and CDR2 are SGHRS and YFSETQ. The V gene end was trimmed by 6 bases and the J gene end by 2 bases; junction bases not matched to a gene: 8. In DNA, the CDR3 is TGCGCCAGCAAATTGTTGACAGGGGGCACCTACGAGCAGTACTTC. This codes for CASKLLTGGTYEQYF.

This clonotype is a singleton in its sample. This may come from a read error, since a much larger clone is one base off. No conserved phenylalanine or tryptophan is present at the end of the CDR3, so a read error is the likely explanation. The chain has TRBV5-5 and TRBJ2-7; 7 positions agree with TRBD1. After removal of 1 base from V and 1 base from J, the junction contained 8 bases not matched to a gene. Looked up from germline, CDR1 is SGHKS and CDR2 is YYEKEE (reference sequence). This CDR3 spans 16 amino acids. In DNA form, the CDR3 reads TGTGCCAGCAGCTTGAGAGGGACAGACGCATCCTACGAGCAGTACCTC. Protein product: CASSLRGTDASYEQYL.

This clonotype was picked up a small number of times. The rearrangement links TRBV20-1 to TRBJ2-7; 8 nucleotides line up with TRBD1. Germline V lookup: CDR1 DFQATT, CDR2 SNEGSKA (reference sequence). V was pared by 2 bases and J by 7 bases, with 7 bases of the junction left unmatched. The CDR3 consists of 13 residues. The CDR3 DNA reads TGCAGTGCTAGAAAGACAGGGGACTTTGAGCAGTACTTC. This sequence encodes CSARKTGDFEQYF.

This clonotype was found many times. V gene TRBV6-5 combines with J gene TRBJ1-2; 7 nucleotides line up with TRBD1. The trim removed 6 bases at V and 5 bases at J, leaving 6 bases unmatched. CDR1 MNHEY and CDR2 SVGAGI come from the germline V gene. This CDR3 comprises 13 residues. CDR3 DNA: TGTGCCAGCAGCTACGACAGGGAGTATGGCTACACCTTC. Protein: CASSYDREYGYTF.

Many counts were recorded for this clonotype. The V and J genes are TRBV7-2 and TRBJ1-1; D not resolved. The germline V gene encodes CDR1 SGHTA and CDR2 FQGNSA. V dropped 4 bases and J dropped 7 bases, with 16 bases sitting between them. This CDR3 is 14 amino acids long. CDR3 in DNA: TGTGCCAGCAGCTCCCAGTCTGGGATCCTTGAAGCTTTCTTT. This gives the protein CASSSQSGILEAFF.

This clonotype was seen at least ten times. V usage is TRBV7-3 and J usage is TRBJ2-5; TRBD2 matches 13 bases. V shed 1 base and J 5 bases; nucleotides not matched to a gene: 1. The CDR3 consists of 15 residues. CDR1 and CDR2 from the germline V gene are SGHTA and FQGTGA. CDR3: CASSLRGLAGETQYF. The CDR3 DNA sequence: TGTGCCAGCAGCTTAAGGGGACTAGCGGGGGAGACCCAGTACTTC.

This clonotype was seen at least ten times. This sequence joins TRBV6-1 and TRBJ2-5; either TRBD1 or TRBD2 may supply D (5 bases each). The germline V and J ends were trimmed by 5 bases and 5 bases, with 18 bases remaining between them. CDR1 and CDR2 (germline): MNHNS, SASEGT. The CDR3 spans 15 residues. The CDR3 nucleotides read TGTGCCAGCAGTCCCCGGGACGTCCGCAGGGAGACCCAGTACTTC. This encodes CASSPRDVRRETQYF.

Ten or more counts support this clonotype. The chain combines TRBV12-3 or TRBV12-4 with TRBJ2-3, with 7 bases fitting TRBD1. V gave up 3 bases and J gave up 4 bases; unmatched junction bases: 4. The CDR3 extends over 14 amino acids. The CDR3 sequence is CASSFVQGADTQYF. CDR3 DNA sequence: TGTGCCAGCAGTTTCGTCCAGGGGGCAGATACGCAGTATTTT.

This clonotype was seen ten or more times. The CDR3 reads CASSRTTPADTQYF. For the CDR3, the DNA is TGCGCCAGCAGCCGCACGACCCCCGCAGATACGCAGTATTTT. This chain joins TRBV5-1 and TRBJ2-3; D not resolved. The CDR3 spans 14 residues. The V end was cut by 4 bases, the J end by 4 bases, with 13 bases between. The germline gives CDR1 SGHRS, CDR2 YFSETQ.

This clonotype has a count of ten or more. The chain combines TRBV20-1 with TRBJ2-7; TRBD1 matches 9 bases. The CDR3 covers 14 residues. The ends lost 1 base at V and 2 bases at J; junction bases unmatched: 3. Per germline, CDR1 DFQATT and CDR2 SNEGSKA (reference sequence). The CDR3 loop reads CSARGTGAPYEQYF. DNA for the CDR3: TGCAGTGCTAGAGGGACAGGGGCACCCTACGAGCAGTACTTC.

The chain combines TRBV27 with TRBJ1-6; TRBD1 agrees at 7 bases. CDR3 size: 15 residues. V gave up 5 bases and J gave up 8 bases; unmatched junction bases: 9. Germline CDR1 MNHEY, CDR2 SMNVEV (reference sequence). The CDR3 nucleotides are TGTGCCAGCAGTGGAGGACAGGCGCTCTATTCACCCCTCCACTTT. It translates to CASSGGQALYSPLHF.

CDR3 sequence reads: CASSPNPGLAYNEQFF. CDR3 nucleotide sequence: TGTGCCAGCAGCCCTAACCCGGGACTAGCGTACAATGAGCAGTTCTTC. The chain combines TRBV7-3 with TRBJ2-1; 10 bases are shared with TRBD2. Germline V lookup: CDR1 SGHTA, CDR2 FQGTGA. The CDR3 is 16 residues long. Trimming removed 5 bases from V and 4 bases from J; junction bases left unmatched: 8. Full variable domain (outside the CDR3, taken from reference TRBV7-3 and TRBJ2-1): GAGVSQTPSNKVTEKGKYVELRCDPISGHTALYWYRQSLGQGPEFLIYFQGTGAADDSGLPNDRFFAVRPEGSVSTLKIQRTERGDSAVYLCASSPNPGLAYNEQFFGPGTRLTVL.

This clonotype was detected ten times or more. The CDR3 DNA follows: TGTGCCAGCAGTTCCTCGACAGGGCCCGGAGGTAATTCACCCCTCCACTTT. Translating it yields CASSSSTGPGGNSPLHF. The V call is TRBV12-3 or TRBV12-4, the J call TRBJ1-6, with 7 bases that match TRBD1. This CDR3 spans 17 amino acids. J lost 6 bases, V lost 4 bases, and 12 bases had no gene match.

This clonotype showed up many times. This rearrangement joins TRBV3-1 to TRBJ2-7; possibly TRBD2 for D (5 bases). V was shortened by 0 bases and J by 5 bases, with 17 bases between the two germline ends. The CDR3 sequence is 16 residues long. Germline assignment: CDR1 LGHDT and CDR2 YNNKEL (reference sequence). The CDR3 reads CASSQDVPRGANEQYF. The CDR3 region has the DNA TGTGCCAGCAGCCAAGACGTGCCCCGGGGAGCCAACGAGCAGTACTTC.

This clonotype was seen repeatedly, ten times or more. The V call is TRBV2, the J call TRBJ1-5, with 7 nucleotides matching TRBD1. V was clipped by 7 bases and J by 4 bases; unmatched bases: 10. The germline gives CDR1 SNHLY, CDR2 FYNNEI. The CDR3 consists of 15 residues. CDR3 coding DNA: TGTGCCAGCACTCCGGAGGCAGGGGGGAATCAGCCCCAGCATTTT. Amino acid sequence: CASTPEAGGNQPQHF.

The V and J genes are TRBV14 and TRBJ2-7, with a tentative D call TRBD2 (6 bases). This CDR3 spans 13 amino acids. Trimming left V 0 bases short and J 13 bases short, with 16 bases between. CDR1 and CDR2 from the germline V gene are SGHDN and FVKESK. The CDR3 sequence: CASSQEAGRMHYF. The DNA for the CDR3 is TGTGCCAGCAGCCAAGAGGCGGGGCGCATGCACTACTTC.